This T cell receptor (beta chain) derives from a study of cytomegalovirus exposure and HLA in healthy donors. Whole-study results and caveats: The productive fraction for most TCR beta V segments was about 90% or about 30% in an earlier analysis.

In regard to this clone: What it binds is not known.

The germline V gene has CDR1 LNHDA and CDR2 SQIVND (reference sequence). V was trimmed by 10 bases and J by 6 bases, leaving 13 bases between them. This CDR3 region has 11 residues. PCR was performed using 60 Vbeta and 13 Jbeta primers. The repertoire was sequenced with immunoSEQ multiplex PCR; TCRdb's copy has only in-frame clones and lacks some. This sample has 110,000 to 150,000 clones, with 82% found just once. V usage is TRBV19 and J usage is TRBJ2-7; D is uncertain. This clonotype was sampled from a man younger than 35 in good health and CMV-seropositive. The sequencing sample was made of PBMCs. The CDR3 sequence is CATLDRGEQYF. CDR3 nucleotides: TGTGCCACCTTAGATAGAGGCGAGCAGTACTTC.